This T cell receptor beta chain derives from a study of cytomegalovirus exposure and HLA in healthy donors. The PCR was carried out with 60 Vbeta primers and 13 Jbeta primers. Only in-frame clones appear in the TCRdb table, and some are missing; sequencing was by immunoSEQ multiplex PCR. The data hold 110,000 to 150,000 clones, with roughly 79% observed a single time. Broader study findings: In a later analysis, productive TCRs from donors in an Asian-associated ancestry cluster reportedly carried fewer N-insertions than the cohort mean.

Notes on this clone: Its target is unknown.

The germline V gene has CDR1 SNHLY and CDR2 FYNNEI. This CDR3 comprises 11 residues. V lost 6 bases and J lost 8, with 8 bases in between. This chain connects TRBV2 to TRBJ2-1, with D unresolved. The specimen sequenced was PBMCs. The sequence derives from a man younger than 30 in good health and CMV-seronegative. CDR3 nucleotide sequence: TGTGCCAGCAGCCCGAGTTATGAGCAGTTCTTC. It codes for CASSPSYEQFF.